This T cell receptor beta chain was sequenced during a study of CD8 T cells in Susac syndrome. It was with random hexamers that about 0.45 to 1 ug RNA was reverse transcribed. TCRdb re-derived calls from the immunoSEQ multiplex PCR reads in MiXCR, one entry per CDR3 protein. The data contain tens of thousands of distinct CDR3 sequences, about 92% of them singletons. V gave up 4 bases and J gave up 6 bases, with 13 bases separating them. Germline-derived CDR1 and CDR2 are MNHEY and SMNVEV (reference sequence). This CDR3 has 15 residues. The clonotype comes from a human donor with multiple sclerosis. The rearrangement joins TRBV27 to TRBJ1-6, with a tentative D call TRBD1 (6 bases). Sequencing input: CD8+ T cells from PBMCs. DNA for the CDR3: TGTGCCAGCAGTTACAGCAGAGGGGGTAATTCACCCCTCCACTTT. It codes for CASSYSRGGNSPLHF.